One and the same sample provided the 11 T cell receptor beta chains below, sequenced in a study of T cells in Graves' hyperthyroidism and ophthalmopathy. From RNA transcripts, TCR beta CDR3 regions were amplified. In the first-round RT-PCR of the TCR CDR3, the HTBI primer set was used. TCRdb independently ran MiXCR on the multiplex PCR reads; one entry per CDR3 protein. The data hold about 610,000 distinct CDR3 sequences, with roughly 15% observed a single time. What was sequenced was blood. Receptors were obtained from a woman aged 40 to 55 with Graves' ophthalmopathy.

This clonotype was counted at least ten times. This rearrangement joins TRBV30 to TRBJ1-5; a weak D match, TRBD1 (5 bases). V was cut by 2 bases and J by 6 bases, with 17 bases left in between. The CDR3 has 15 amino acids. Germline V gene data show CDR1 as GTSNPN and CDR2 as SVGIG (reference sequence). In nucleotides, the CDR3 is TGTGCCTGGAGTTTCCCAGGGTTGGTTGGTCAGCCCCAGCATTTT. Translation gives CAWSFPGLVGQPQHF.

The table lists this clonotype with many counts. The chain joins TRBV7-2 to TRBJ2-3; TRBD1 is a possible D gene (5 bases). V gave up 5 bases and J gave up 2 bases, with 11 bases separating them. This CDR3 has 14 amino acids. Germline V gene sequence: CDR1 SGHTA, CDR2 FQGNSA. CDR3: CASSRQGFTDTQYF. CDR3 nucleotide sequence: TGTGCCAGCAGCCGGCAGGGATTCACAGATACGCAGTATTTT.

This chain connects TRBV3-1 to TRBJ2-2; no definite D call. Germline V CDR1 and CDR2: LGHDT, YNNKEL (reference sequence). Trimming removed 1 base at V and 8 bases at J, with 8 bases between. CDR3 length: 13 amino acids. CDR3 protein: CASSQAVGGELFF. The CDR3 DNA reads TGTGCCAGCAGCCAAGCCGTGGGAGGGGAGCTGTTTTTT. Using reference TRBV3-1 and TRBJ2-2 for the parts outside the CDR3, the full variable domain is DTAVSQTPKYLVTQMGNDKSIKCEQNLGHDTMYWYKQDSKKFLKIMFSYNNKELIINETVPNRFSPKSPDKAHLNLHINSLELGDSAVYFCASSQAVGGELFFGEGSRLTVL.

This clonotype has at least ten counts. This chain connects TRBV12-3 or TRBV12-4 to TRBJ1-2, with D tentatively TRBD1 (5 bases). The V end was cut by 2 bases, the J end by 7 bases, with 17 bases between. The length of the CDR3 is 15 residues. CDR3 sequence: CASSLSSGALGGYTF. In DNA form, the CDR3 reads TGTGCCAGCAGTTTATCCTCTGGGGCCCTCGGTGGCTACACCTTC.

The table lists this clonotype with many counts. The rearrangement joins TRBV19 to TRBJ2-7, with 8 bases aligning to TRBD1. The CDR3 extends over 15 amino acids. Germline CDR1 is LNHDA and CDR2 is SQIVND (reference sequence). V shed 5 bases, J shed 6 bases, and the junction held 12 bases outside the gene matches. Here the CDR3 DNA reads TGTGCCAGTAGTTATCTCGGGACAGGAGAGTCCGAGCAGTACTTC. Translation: CASSYLGTGESEQYF.

This clonotype has at least ten counts. V gene TRBV6-2 or TRBV6-3 combines with J gene TRBJ2-7; 8 bases map to TRBD1. CDR1 is MNHEY, CDR2 SVGEGT, per germline. The CDR3 covers 15 residues. J gave up 3 bases and V 6 bases, and 10 bases lay outside the gene matches. The CDR3 reads CASRGHTGGFYEQYF. The CDR3 coding sequence is TGTGCCAGCAGAGGTCATACAGGGGGGTTCTACGAGCAGTACTTC.

There are many counts of this clonotype. The rearrangement links TRBV20-1 to TRBJ1-1, with no clear D. This CDR3 has 11 amino acids. CDR1 and CDR2 (germline): DFQATT, SNEGSKA (reference sequence). Deletions cut 5 bases from V and 1 base from J, with 5 bases between. This CDR3 reads CSADGNTEAFF. CDR3 DNA: TGCAGTGCTGACGGGAACACTGAAGCTTTCTTT.

This clonotype has at least ten counts. This sequence joins TRBV19 and TRBJ2-7; tentatively, D is TRBD2 (7 bases). The CDR3 has 12 amino acids. Between the trimmed V and J ends, which lost 8 bases and 3 bases, there was a span of 11 bases. Germline values: CDR1 LNHDA, CDR2 SQIVND (reference sequence). The CDR3 coding sequence is TGTGCCAGTCACAGGGAGGGCTACGAGCAGTACTTC. It encodes CASHREGYEQYF.

This clonotype was counted many times. The chain links TRBV28 to TRBJ2-5; perhaps TRBD1 as D (5 bases). The V and J ends lost 4 bases and 5 bases respectively, with 14 bases between them. The CDR3 length is 14 residues. CDR1 and CDR2 from the germline V gene are MDHEN and SYDVKM. The CDR3 sequence: CASSSRVPGETQYF. CDR3 nucleotides: TGTGCCAGCAGTTCCAGGGTACCTGGGGAGACCCAGTACTTC.

This clonotype was detected ten times or more. The V call is TRBV12-3 or TRBV12-4, the J call TRBJ2-3; tentatively, D is TRBD1 (7 bases). The CDR3 consists of 16 residues. V was clipped by 5 bases and J by 3 bases, with 18 bases between them. CDR3 sequence (DNA): TGTGCCAGCAGTAAAACTAGCCCACAGGGGACAGATACGCAGTATTTT. It encodes CASSKTSPQGTDTQYF.

This clonotype appeared many times. The chain recombines TRBV7-8 with TRBJ2-7; TRBD2 might be the D (5 bases). Per the germline V gene, CDR1 is SGHVS and CDR2 is FQNEAQ. The CDR3 is 16 residues long. The ends were cut back, 3 bases at V and 1 base at J, with 16 bases in the middle. In nucleotides, the CDR3 is TGTGCCAGCAGCTTGGGTAGTCTAGCTGTTTCCTACGAGCAGTACTTC. This sequence encodes CASSLGSLAVSYEQYF. The full variable domain, with the rest looked up from reference TRBV7-8 and TRBJ2-7, is GAGVSQSPRYKVAKRGQDVALRCDPISGHVSLFWYQQALGQGPEFLTYFQNEAQLDKSGLPSDRFFAERPEGSVSTLKIQRTQQEDSAVYLCASSLGSLAVSYEQYFGPGTRLTVT.